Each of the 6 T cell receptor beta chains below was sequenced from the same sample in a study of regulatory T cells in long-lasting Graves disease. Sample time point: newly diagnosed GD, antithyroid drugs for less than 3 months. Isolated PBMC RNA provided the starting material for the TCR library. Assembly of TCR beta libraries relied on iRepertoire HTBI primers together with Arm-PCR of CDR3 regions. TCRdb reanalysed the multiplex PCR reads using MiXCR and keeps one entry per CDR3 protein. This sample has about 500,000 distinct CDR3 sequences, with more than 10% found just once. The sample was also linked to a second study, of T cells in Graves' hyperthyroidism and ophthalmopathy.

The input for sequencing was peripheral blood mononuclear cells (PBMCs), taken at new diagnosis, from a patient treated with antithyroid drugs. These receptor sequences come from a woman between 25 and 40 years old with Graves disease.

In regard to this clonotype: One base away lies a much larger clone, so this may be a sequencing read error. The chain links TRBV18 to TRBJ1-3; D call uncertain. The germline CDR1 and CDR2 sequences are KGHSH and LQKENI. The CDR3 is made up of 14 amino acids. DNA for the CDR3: TGTGCCAGCTCACCGGGGAGCTCTGGAAACACCTTATATTTT. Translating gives CASSPGSSGNTLYF.

DNA for the CDR3: TGTGCCATCAGGATGGGGACAGGGGTTCGCCCTACCCACAATGAGCAGTTCTTC. It specifies CAIRMGTGVRPTHNEQFF. This sequence joins TRBV10-3 and TRBJ2-1; 10 nucleotides line up with TRBD1. Trimming cost V 6 bases and J 5 bases; bases outside gene matches: 16. The CDR3 totals 18 residues. Germline V gene lookup returns CDR1 ENHRY and CDR2 SYGVKD.

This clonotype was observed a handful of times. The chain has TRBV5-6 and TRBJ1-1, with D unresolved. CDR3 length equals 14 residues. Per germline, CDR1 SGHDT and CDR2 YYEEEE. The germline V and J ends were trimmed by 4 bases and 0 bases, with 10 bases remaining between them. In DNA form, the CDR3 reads TGTGCCAGCAGCACCCGGCGGTTGAACACTGAAGCTTTCTTT. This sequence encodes CASSTRRLNTEAFF.

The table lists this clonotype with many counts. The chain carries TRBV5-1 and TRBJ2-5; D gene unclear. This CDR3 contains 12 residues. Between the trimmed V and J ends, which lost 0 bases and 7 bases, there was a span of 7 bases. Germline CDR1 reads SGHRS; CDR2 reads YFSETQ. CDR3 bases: TGCGCCAGCAGCTTGGAAAGTGGGACCCAGTACTTC. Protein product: CASSLESGTQYF.

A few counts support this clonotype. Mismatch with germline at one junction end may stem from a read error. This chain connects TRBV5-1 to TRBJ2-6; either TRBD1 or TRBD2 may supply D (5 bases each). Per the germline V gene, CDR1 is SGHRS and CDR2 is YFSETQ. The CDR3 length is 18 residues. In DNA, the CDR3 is TGCGCCAGCAGCTTGGCCGGGGACCGACACTCTGGGGCCAACATCCTGACTTTC. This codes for CASSLAGDRHSGANILTF.

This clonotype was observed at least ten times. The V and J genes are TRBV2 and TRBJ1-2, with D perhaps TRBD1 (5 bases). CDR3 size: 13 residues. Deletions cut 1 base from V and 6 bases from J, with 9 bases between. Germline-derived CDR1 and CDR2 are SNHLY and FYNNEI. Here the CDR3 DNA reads TGTGCCAGCAGTGAAGTGTGGGGCGATGGCTACACCTTC. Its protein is CASSEVWGDGYTF.